The 12 T cell receptor beta chains presented below share a single source sample, sequenced in a study of graft-versus-host responses after intestinal transplantation. Data came from immunoSEQ multiplex PCR; TCRdb stores just in-frame clones and leaves some out. The sample comprises over 80,000 clones, about 83% of which are singletons, and 1.4% to 1.5% rests with the top ten. The sample was PBMCs, taken 255 days after intestinal transplant. The receptors stem from a human patient who received an intestinal transplant, so some T cells may come from the graft donor.

For the CDR3, the DNA is TGTGCCATCAGTGGCATCACCGGGGAGCTGTTTTTT. Translated, it gives CAISGITGELFF. The chain links TRBV10-3 to TRBJ2-2; D is ambiguous. The ends were cut back, 4 bases at V and 4 bases at J, with 4 bases in the middle. The CDR3 sequence is 12 residues long. CDR1 and CDR2 from the germline V gene are ENHRY and SYGVKD.

The V and J genes are TRBV27 and TRBJ2-1; 9 bases agree with TRBD1. This CDR3 region has 20 residues. Germline V gene sequence: CDR1 MNHEY, CDR2 SMNVEV (reference sequence). Losses at the gene ends were 5 bases for V and 8 bases for J; bases not matched to a gene: 25. For the CDR3, the DNA is TGTGCCAGCAGTCGAACACCGGGACAGGGTATGAGGGGGCGGCATGATGAGCAGTTCTTC. It translates to CASSRTPGQGMRGRHDEQFF.

The chain recombines TRBV7-2 with TRBJ1-6, with D possibly matching TRBD1 (5 bases). The CDR3 consists of 16 residues. V lost 5 bases and J lost 2, with 13 bases in between. The germline V gene encodes CDR1 SGHTA and CDR2 FQGNSA. This chain's CDR3 is CASSQPQGPYNSPLHF. The CDR3 DNA is TGTGCCAGCAGCCAGCCCCAGGGCCCCTATAATTCACCCCTCCACTTT.

The genes are TRBV28 and TRBJ2-3, with TRBD2 as a possible D gene (5 bases). The CDR3 consists of 12 residues. V was pared by 5 bases and J by 11 bases, with 14 bases between. CDR1 and CDR2 (germline): MDHEN, SYDVKM. The chain's CDR3 is CASSPTPREQYF. The CDR3 nucleotides read TGTGCCAGCAGTCCCACCCCTCGGGAGCAGTATTTT.

This chain joins TRBV5-1 and TRBJ2-3, with TRBD2 as a possible D gene (6 bases). The CDR3 length is 14 residues. Trimming left V 0 bases short and J 3 bases short, with 8 bases between. In germline, CDR1 is SGHRS, CDR2 YFSETQ. CDR3 in DNA: TGCGCCAGCAGCTTGGACGGGAGTACAGATACGCAGTATTTT. Translated, it gives CASSLDGSTDTQYF.

The V call is TRBV6-4, the J call TRBJ1-1; D remains unclear. This CDR3 region has 13 residues. Trimming removed 4 bases at V and 2 bases at J, with 8 bases between. CDR1 and CDR2 (germline): MRHNA, SNTAGT. The CDR3 loop is CASSAALNTEAFF. The CDR3 nucleotides are TGTGCCAGCAGTGCCGCACTTAACACTGAAGCTTTCTTT.

J is TRBJ2-7 and V is TRBV28; D not certain. This CDR3 comprises 13 residues. Germline V gene lookup returns CDR1 MDHEN and CDR2 SYDVKM. Trimming took 3 bases from V and 3 from J, leaving 9 bases between them. As DNA, the CDR3 is TGTGCCAGCAGTTTTCACGGTTACTACGAGCAGTACTTC. Translating it yields CASSFHGYYEQYF.

Only a few counts were recorded for this clone. The chain carries TRBV15 and TRBJ1-1; a weak D match, TRBD1 (6 bases). The CDR3 totals 14 residues. Germline CDR1 is LNHNV and CDR2 is YYDKDF (reference sequence). V was pared by 3 bases and J by 8 bases, with 16 bases between. CDR3 DNA sequence: TGTGCCACCAGCAGGCCTGGACAGTTAGAGGAAGCTTTCTTT. Translated: CATSRPGQLEEAFF.

V gene TRBV4-1 combines with J gene TRBJ1-1; TRBD1 is a possible D gene (6 bases). Trimming stripped 5 bases from V and 8 bases from J, with 27 bases between. The length of the CDR3 is 17 residues. CDR1 is MGHRA and CDR2 is YSYEKL in the germline V gene. As DNA, the CDR3 is TGCGCCAGCAGCTCACTTGGGTCCTTTGGGGGCGGAATCGAAGCTTTCTTT. Translation gives CASSSLGSFGGGIEAFF.

The genes are TRBV7-9 and TRBJ2-7, with a tentative D call TRBD2 (6 bases). Trimming took off 5 bases at V and 4 bases at J, with 21 bases between the two ends. CDR3 length: 16 amino acids. CDR1 is SEHNR, CDR2 FQNEAQ, per germline (reference sequence). The CDR3: CASSPPSGRGLYEQYF. Here the CDR3 DNA reads TGTGCCAGCAGCCCCCCCTCCGGGAGAGGCTTGTACGAGCAGTACTTC.

This clone turned up a few times. The chain has TRBV9 and TRBJ2-2; D gene unclear. This CDR3 region has 15 residues. V was shortened by 4 bases and J by 6 bases, with 16 bases between the two germline ends. CDR1 and CDR2 (germline): SGDLS, YYNGEE. CDR3 region: CASSPQGVVAGELFF. CDR3 in DNA: TGTGCCAGCAGCCCCCAAGGAGTCGTAGCCGGGGAGCTGTTTTTT.

The rearrangement joins TRBV7-2 to TRBJ1-2; perhaps TRBD1 as D (5 bases). V lost 2 bases, J lost 8 bases, and 12 bases lay in between. The germline V gene encodes CDR1 SGHTA and CDR2 FQGNSA. The CDR3 is 13 residues long. CDR3 coding DNA: TGTGCCAGCAGCTTAAATCCGGGGCGAGGCTACACCTTC. This encodes CASSLNPGRGYTF.